The 20 T cell receptor beta chains presented below share a single source sample, sequenced in a study of technical replicates of blood from several donors. This table comes from immunoSEQ multiplex PCR, and its TCRdb copy is limited to in-frame clones, with some not included. Of some 56,000 clones in the sample, 90% to 95% were seen once. Sequencing used PBMCs. All receptors derive from a human donor in good health. Some clones in this sample may be carry-over from other donors' samples.

The genes are TRBV4-3 and TRBJ2-7; TRBD1 matches 7 bases. Germline CDR1 reads LGHNA; CDR2 reads YSLEER. The CDR3 runs 14 residues. The V segment lost 2 bases and the J segment 6 bases; nucleotides outside the gene matches: 7. The CDR3 region has the DNA TGCGCCAGCAGCCAAAACCCTAGACAGGGCGAGCAGTACTTC. It specifies CASSQNPRQGEQYF.

The J gene is TRBJ2-2, the V gene TRBV7-2; 7 positions match TRBD2. With 0 bases clipped from V and 5 bases from J, the junction kept 6 bases outside the gene matches. The CDR3 has 16 amino acids. The germline V gene has CDR1 SGHTA and CDR2 FQGNSA. CDR3: CASSLAAGRGTGELFF. CDR3 in DNA: TGTGCCAGCAGCTTAGCGGCGGGGCGGGGGACCGGGGAGCTGTTTTTT.

V is TRBV7-3 and J is TRBJ2-3; TRBD2 aligns across 9 bases. The V gene end was trimmed by 1 base and the J gene end by 0 bases; junction bases not matched to a gene: 5. Germline V gene data show CDR1 as SGHTA and CDR2 as FQGTGA. The CDR3 totals 17 residues. DNA of the CDR3: TGTGCCAGCAGCTTAATCCCGACTAGCGGAAGCACAGATACGCAGTATTTT. Protein sequence: CASSLIPTSGSTDTQYF.

This chain uses TRBV27 with TRBJ1-6; TRBD1 is a possible D gene (5 bases). The CDR3 consists of 14 residues. Germline V gives CDR1 MNHEY, CDR2 SMNVEV (reference sequence). V gave up 3 bases and J gave up 10 bases, with 13 bases separating them. The CDR3 reads CASSFGQGGSPLHF. Written as DNA, the CDR3 is TGTGCCAGCAGTTTTGGGCAGGGAGGCTCACCCCTCCACTTT.

The rearrangement links TRBV23-1 to TRBJ1-2; weak D call: TRBD1 (5 bases). TRBV23-1 qualifies as an ORF whose function is uncertain. The CDR3 loop spans 13 amino acids. V lost 6 bases to trimming and J lost 8 bases, with 16 bases between them. CDR3 coding DNA: TGCGCCAGCAGCCTCCCGGGGGTACGGGGCTACACCTTC. Translating it yields CASSLPGVRGYTF.

The DNA of the CDR3 is TGTGCCAGCAGTGGTCAGGGCGAAGCTTTCTTT. Its protein product is CASSGQGEAFF. V gene TRBV2 combines with J gene TRBJ1-1; TRBD1 is a possible D gene (5 bases). The germline V gene has CDR1 SNHLY and CDR2 FYNNEI. The V end was cut by 4 bases, the J end by 8 bases, with 8 bases between. This CDR3 is built from 11 residues.

CDR3 residues: CASSQDVTYPDTQYF. Here the CDR3 DNA reads TGTGCCAGCAGCCAAGATGTCACTTATCCAGATACGCAGTATTTT. The chain uses TRBV4-2 and TRBJ2-3; no clear D. Trimming removed 0 bases at V and 4 bases at J, with 11 bases between. This CDR3 is built from 15 residues. CDR1 and CDR2 (germline): LGHNA, YNFKEQ.

The J gene is TRBJ2-7, the V gene TRBV4-1; D remains ambiguous. The V and J ends lost 1 base and 2 bases respectively, with 6 bases between them. CDR1 and CDR2 from the germline V gene are MGHRA and YSYEKL. CDR3 length equals 13 residues. This CDR3 is CASSQASAYEQYF. The CDR3, as DNA: TGCGCCAGCAGCCAAGCTTCAGCCTACGAGCAGTACTTC.

The V call is TRBV7-3, the J call TRBJ2-1, with 8 bases matching TRBD2. The germline V gene encodes CDR1 SGHTA and CDR2 FQGTGA. The CDR3 is 15 residues long. The V segment lost 2 bases and the J segment 6 bases; nucleotides outside the gene matches: 6. As DNA, the CDR3 is TGTGCCAGCAGCTTAGGGACTAGTGGGAGCAATGAGCAGTTCTTC. Translating gives CASSLGTSGSNEQFF.

This chain connects TRBV27 to TRBJ1-1; 11 bases align to TRBD1. The CDR3 loop spans 16 amino acids. Germline V CDR1 and CDR2: MNHEY, SMNVEV (reference sequence). V lost 5 bases and J lost 6; bases outside the gene matches: 11. The CDR3 protein is CASSPPRTGGWSEAFF. The CDR3 nucleotides are TGTGCCAGCAGTCCACCCCGGACAGGGGGCTGGTCTGAAGCTTTCTTT.

The chain uses TRBV18 and TRBJ2-1; a possible D gene is TRBD1 (7 bases). The germline V gene encodes CDR1 KGHSH and CDR2 LQKENI. The V and J ends lost 3 bases and 8 bases respectively, with 20 bases between them. This CDR3 region has 16 residues. This chain's CDR3 is CASSPLRGTVLHEQFF. The CDR3 DNA reads TGTGCCAGCTCACCTTTGCGCGGGACAGTACTCCATGAGCAGTTCTTC.

This sequence joins TRBV4-1 and TRBJ1-1, with a tentative D call TRBD1 (6 bases). Germline CDR1 is MGHRA and CDR2 is YSYEKL. This CDR3 has 15 amino acids. Trimming stripped 3 bases from V and 5 bases from J, with 16 bases between. The CDR3 here is CASSQPAGVGTEAFF. The CDR3 DNA is TGCGCCAGCAGCCAGCCCGCAGGGGTAGGTACTGAAGCTTTCTTT.

The chain recombines TRBV29-1 with TRBJ2-7; perhaps TRBD2 as D (5 bases). The CDR3 has 11 residues. Germline V gives CDR1 SQVTM, CDR2 ANQGSEA. The DNA for the CDR3 is TGCGCGGCCGGACTGCACGCCGAGCAGTACTTC. Protein sequence: CAAGLHAEQYF.

The gene calls are TRBV7-2 and TRBJ2-2; TRBD2 matches 8 bases. CDR3 length: 15 residues. The V gene end was trimmed by 3 bases and the J gene end by 5 bases; junction bases not matched to a gene: 5. Germline CDR1 SGHTA, CDR2 FQGNSA. CDR3 sequence (DNA): TGTGCCAGCAGCTTCGGACTAGCTAGGACCGGGGAGCTGTTTTTT. Protein: CASSFGLARTGELFF. The full variable domain, with the rest looked up from reference TRBV7-2 and TRBJ2-2, is GAGVSQSPSNKVTEKGKDVELRCDPISGHTALYWYRQSLGQGLEFLIYFQGNSAPDKSGLPSDRFSAERTGGSVSTLTIQRTQQEDSAVYLCASSFGLARTGELFFGEGSRLTVL.

This sequence joins TRBV13 and TRBJ2-3, with 10 nucleotides matching TRBD2. In germline, CDR1 is PRHDT, CDR2 FYEKMQ (reference sequence). This CDR3 has 18 amino acids. V lost 2 bases to trimming and J lost 5 bases; unmatched junction nucleotides: 13. DNA of the CDR3: TGTGCCAGCAGCTTAAGAAGCGGGAGGGCCGGTAGTAGAGATACGCAGTATTTT. It codes for CASSLRSGRAGSRDTQYF.

The chain joins TRBV25-1 to TRBJ1-1; 8 bases fit TRBD1. The CDR3 is made up of 15 amino acids. The J segment lost 11 bases and the V segment lost 4 bases, leaving 15 bases of the junction unmatched. Looked up from germline, CDR1 is MGHDK and CDR2 is SYGVNS. Here the CDR3 reads CASSASGQGTIRAFF. In DNA, the CDR3 is TGTGCCAGCAGTGCAAGCGGACAGGGAACGATACGGGCTTTCTTT.

This chain joins TRBV7-9 and TRBJ2-7, with 10 nucleotides matching TRBD2. Trimming at V came to 5 bases and at J to 2 bases, leaving 6 bases not matched to a gene. CDR1 and CDR2 from the germline V gene are SEHNR and FQNEAQ (reference sequence). The CDR3 length is 15 residues. The CDR3 nucleotides read TGTGCCAGCAGCCATGCAGCGGGGGGGACCTACGAGCAGTACTTC. This encodes CASSHAAGGTYEQYF.

This clone appeared once. As DNA, the CDR3 is TGTGCCAGCGGGAACAGGGGGAAGACAAACACCATATATTTT. This encodes CASGNRGKTNTIYF. The J gene is TRBJ1-3, the V gene TRBV6-5; 8 nucleotides agree with TRBD1. There are 14 residues in the CDR3. V lost 8 bases, J lost 6 bases, and 9 bases stayed unmatched. Germline-derived CDR1 and CDR2 are MNHEY and SVGAGI.

This chain joins TRBV4-2 and TRBJ2-1, with D tentatively TRBD2 (6 bases). Trimming left V 1 base short and J 4 bases short, with 11 bases between. Per the germline V gene, CDR1 is LGHNA and CDR2 is YNFKEQ. The CDR3 extends over 15 amino acids. The CDR3 DNA is TGTGCCAGCAGCCAAGCTCCGGGAGCGTACAATGAGCAGTTCTTC. Its translation: CASSQAPGAYNEQFF.

The chain has TRBV10-3 and TRBJ2-2; TRBD2 aligns across 13 bases. The CDR3 consists of 17 residues. J was trimmed by 0 bases and V by 6 bases; bases with no gene match: 4. Germline V gives CDR1 ENHRY, CDR2 SYGVKD. Written as DNA, the CDR3 is TGTGCCATCAGCGGACTAGCGGGAGCCCCGAACACCGGGGAGCTGTTTTTT. It is translated as CAISGLAGAPNTGELFF.